The source of this T cell receptor beta chain is a study of control samples from healthy donors and cancer patients (TCRdb year 2020). Remarks on this clone: Its recognized antigen is unknown. Per-nucleotide qualities are absent, and no much larger clonotype sits a single base away.

The library was produced with the immunoSEQ multiplex PCR assay. TCRdb took this table from immuneACCESS and kept in-frame rearrangements with V and J called. Such tables lack part of the clones; where checked against another copy, unresolved V genes explain under half of the gap, and the rest is unexplained. This sample has roughly 90,000 clones in its table, and roughly nine tenths of those were observed once. The ten largest clonotypes hold about 8.6% of the sample. CDR1 and CDR2 were assigned from the germline V gene as SGHTA and FQGNSA. The trim is 5 bases for V and 8 bases for J, with a gap of 18 bases between the germline ends. The cysteine opens and the phenylalanine closes a CDR3 of 14 amino acids. This entry keeps only the CDR3 DNA: 42 bases, framed from base 1.

The source of this sequence is a woman in her 50s with colorectal cancer. The rearranged segments are TRBV7-2 and TRBJ1-2; the D gene is possibly TRBD1, with 6 bases matching. Sequences were obtained from PBMCs. The CDR3 reads CASSNQQGIGGYTF. DNA sequence: TGTGCCAGCAGCAACCAACAGGGTATTGGGGGCTACACCTTC.